The 24 T cell receptor beta chains presented below share a single source sample, sequenced in a study of T cell clusters in autoimmune cytopenias. Some 38,000 genome equivalents of blood DNA were amplified for TRB. TRB was amplified by touch-down multiplex PCR, primer pools A and B combined. TCRdb reanalyzed the multiplex PCR reads, giving one entry per CDR3 protein sequence and no DNA. In total, the table holds about 3,200 distinct CDR3 sequences. Material for sequencing was peripheral blood. The receptors were sampled from a human donor with an autoimmune cytopenia or autoimmune hepatitis (not recorded which).

This clonotype is called medium-sized (0.01 to 0.1%) based on its frequency. The gene calls are TRBV19 and TRBJ1-2. This CDR3 has 14 amino acids. Germline CDR1 and CDR2: LNHDA and SQIVND (reference sequence). CDR3 region: CASKPLGDNYGYTF. The complete variable domain, with remaining parts taken from reference TRBV19 and TRBJ1-2, reads DGGITQSPKYLFRKEGQNVTLSCEQNLNHDAMYWYRQDPGQGLRLIYYSQIVNDFQKGDIAEGYSVSREKKESFPLTVTSAQKNPTAFYLCASKPLGDNYGYTFGSGTRLTVV.

In terms of frequency, this clonotype is medium-sized (0.01 to 0.1%). The chain links TRBV20-1 to TRBJ1-1; TCRdb's assignment of TRBD1 cannot be checked, as there is no DNA. Germline V lookup: CDR1 DFQATT, CDR2 SNEGSKA (reference sequence). The CDR3 runs to 15 residues. The CDR3: CSARVFGTGDTEAFF.

This clonotype ranks as medium-sized in terms of frequency. This sequence joins TRBV27 and TRBJ2-1; TCRdb lists TRBD1, though no DNA is available to test this call. The CDR3 has 13 amino acids. Germline V gene lookup returns CDR1 MNHEY and CDR2 SMNVEV (reference sequence). CDR3 sequence reads: CASSLGGGNEQFF.

Judged by frequency, this clonotype is medium-sized. The chain couples TRBV27 to TRBJ2-7; with no DNA, the TCRdb D assignment of TRBD1 cannot be verified. Germline CDR1 MNHEY, CDR2 SMNVEV (reference sequence). The CDR3 is made up of 15 amino acids. The CDR3 sequence is CASSLGAHLGSEQYF.

In terms of frequency, this clonotype is medium-sized. This chain connects TRBV4-2 to TRBJ2-5. This CDR3 has 12 residues. CDR1 LGHNA and CDR2 YNFKEQ come from the germline V gene. The CDR3 sequence: CASSQGDETQYF.

This clonotype ranks as medium-sized in terms of frequency. J is TRBJ2-3 and V is TRBV7-9; the TCRdb D gene call, TRBD1, has no DNA to confirm it. The CDR3 consists of 16 residues. Germline CDR1 reads SEHNR; CDR2 reads FQNEAQ (reference sequence). The CDR3: CASSLVRGGPRDTQYF. Using reference TRBV7-9 and TRBJ2-3 for the parts outside the CDR3, the full variable domain is DTGVSQNPRHKITKRGQNVTFRCDPISEHNRLYWYRQTLGQGPEFLTYFQNEAQLEKSRLLSDRFSAERPKGSFSTLEIQRTEQGDSAMYLCASSLVRGGPRDTQYFGPGTRLTVL.

Its frequency marks this clonotype as medium-sized (0.01 to 0.1%). The CDR3: CASSPRWGLNNSPLHF. This rearrangement joins TRBV5-4 to TRBJ1-6; there is no DNA to check the TCRdb D call of TRBD1. CDR3 length: 16 residues. Germline V gene data show CDR1 as SGHNT and CDR2 as YYREEE (reference sequence). The whole variable domain, remainder taken from reference TRBV5-4 and TRBJ1-6, is ETGVTQSPTHLIKTRGQQVTLRCSSQSGHNTVSWYQQALGQGPQFIFQYYREEENGRGNFPPRFSGLQFPNYSSELNVNALELDDSALYLCASSPRWGLNNSPLHFGNGTRLTVT.

Considering frequency, this clonotype is medium-sized (0.01 to 0.1%). V is TRBV20-1 and J is TRBJ1-1; without DNA, the TCRdb call of TRBD1 cannot be checked. Germline V lookup: CDR1 DFQATT, CDR2 SNEGSKA (reference sequence). This CDR3 comprises 14 residues. CDR3 in amino acids: CSARPGQANTEAFF.

Measured by frequency, this clonotype is medium-sized. This sequence joins TRBV7-2 and TRBJ2-3; no DNA is available, so the TRBD1 call from TCRdb remains unchecked. The germline CDR1 and CDR2 sequences are SGHTA and FQGNSA. The CDR3 extends over 15 amino acids. The CDR3 protein is CASSEASAPKDTQYF.

This clonotype is medium-sized by frequency. CDR3: CASSGMGQLYGYTF. The chain employs TRBV19 and TRBJ1-2; TCRdb proposes TRBD1, but this gene call is untestable without DNA. From germline, CDR1 is LNHDA and CDR2 SQIVND (reference sequence). The CDR3 loop spans 14 amino acids.

This clonotype is labeled medium-sized based on frequency. This chain uses TRBV6-1 with TRBJ2-7; without DNA, the TCRdb call of TRBD1 cannot be checked. This CDR3 comprises 14 residues. Germline V gene data show CDR1 as MNHNS and CDR2 as SASEGT. The chain's CDR3 is CASTEGRGEDEQYF.

By frequency, this clonotype registers medium-sized. The chain employs TRBV6-2 or TRBV6-3 and TRBJ2-5; there is no DNA to check the TCRdb D call of TRBD2. Germline CDR1 reads MNHEY; CDR2 reads SVGEGT. The CDR3 covers 16 residues. CDR3 sequence: CASTGQSGIWGETQYF.

This clonotype is deemed medium-sized by its frequency. The V gene is TRBV5-6, the J gene TRBJ1-4; TCRdb names TRBD1, which stays unverified in the absence of DNA. CDR1 is SGHDT, CDR2 YYEEEE, per germline. The CDR3 totals 14 residues. The CDR3 is CASSSTGMEEKLFF.

In terms of frequency, this clonotype is medium-sized. J is TRBJ2-3 and V is TRBV7-6; TCRdb names TRBD1, which stays unverified in the absence of DNA. The CDR3 contains 15 residues. Per germline, CDR1 SGHVS and CDR2 FNYEAQ. The CDR3 sequence is CASSPSGGPGDTQYF.

In terms of frequency, this clonotype is medium-sized. The V and J genes are TRBV30 and TRBJ1-6; TCRdb's D gene call, TRBD1, goes unchecked for lack of DNA. The CDR3 has 16 amino acids. Germline CDR1 reads GTSNPN; CDR2 reads SVGIG (reference sequence). This CDR3 is CAWSVPTGGVGSPLHF.

This clonotype is deemed medium-sized (0.01 to 0.1%) by its frequency. V is TRBV6-2 or TRBV6-3 and J is TRBJ1-2. Germline assignment: CDR1 MNHEY and CDR2 SVGEGT. The CDR3 length is 13 residues. The CDR3 here is CASSYAGPGGYTF.

Frequency places this clonotype as medium-sized. The chain combines TRBV20-1 with TRBJ1-4; no DNA is available, so the TRBD1 call from TCRdb remains unchecked. The CDR3 is 15 residues long. Germline V CDR1 and CDR2: DFQATT, SNEGSKA (reference sequence). CDR3 in amino acids: CSASQNRAVGEKLFF.

This clonotype is medium-sized (0.01 to 0.1%) by frequency. The chain couples TRBV4-3 to TRBJ2-3; TCRdb returns TRBD1, unconfirmable since there is no DNA. Per the germline V gene, CDR1 is LGHNA and CDR2 is YSLEER. The CDR3 has 15 residues. The CDR3 sequence is CASSQEDRSTDTQYF.

Judged by frequency, this clonotype is medium-sized. J is TRBJ1-1 and V is TRBV6-5. CDR3 size: 14 residues. The V gene's germline CDR1 is MNHEY and CDR2 SVGAGI. The CDR3 here is CASSISVRGTEAFF.

Its frequency marks this clonotype as medium-sized (0.01 to 0.1%). CDR3 in amino acids: CAWTKGQGFLEQYF. The chain links TRBV30 to TRBJ2-7; TCRdb selects TRBD1, and the lack of DNA leaves this call unchecked. This CDR3 has 14 amino acids. The germline V gene has CDR1 GTSNPN and CDR2 SVGIG (reference sequence).

This clonotype is classed as medium-sized (0.01 to 0.1%) by frequency. This chain connects TRBV13 to TRBJ1-2; there is no DNA to check the TCRdb D call of TRBD1. Germline V CDR1 and CDR2: PRHDT, FYEKMQ (reference sequence). This CDR3 is built from 16 residues. The CDR3 here is CASSLVIFLGQDGYTF.

This clonotype is labeled medium-sized based on frequency. The genes are TRBV5-4 and TRBJ2-2. This CDR3 spans 15 amino acids. CDR1 and CDR2 from the germline V gene are SGHNT and YYREEE (reference sequence). The CDR3 protein is CASSLGLTNTGELFF.

This clonotype is labeled medium-sized based on frequency. V gene TRBV6-2 or TRBV6-3 combines with J gene TRBJ2-3; the TCRdb D gene call, TRBD2, has no DNA to confirm it. The germline gives CDR1 MNHEY, CDR2 SVGEGT. The CDR3 sequence is 16 residues long. The CDR3 loop reads CASSYGTSGGADTQYF.

This clonotype is classed as medium-sized by frequency. The chain joins TRBV28 to TRBJ2-7; there is no DNA to check the TCRdb D call of TRBD1. Germline lookup yields CDR1 MDHEN and CDR2 SYDVKM. The CDR3 is 14 amino acids. This chain's CDR3 is CASSRGSYSYEQYF.